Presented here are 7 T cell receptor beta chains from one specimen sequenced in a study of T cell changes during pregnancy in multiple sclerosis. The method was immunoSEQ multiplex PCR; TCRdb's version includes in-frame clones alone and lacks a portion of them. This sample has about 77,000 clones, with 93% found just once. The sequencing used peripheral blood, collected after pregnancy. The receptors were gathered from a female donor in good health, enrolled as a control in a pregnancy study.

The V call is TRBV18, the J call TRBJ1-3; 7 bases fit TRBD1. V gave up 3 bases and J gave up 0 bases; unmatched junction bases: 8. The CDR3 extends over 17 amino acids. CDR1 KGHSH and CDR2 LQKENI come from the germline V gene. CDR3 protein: CASSPQPGQVSGNTIYF. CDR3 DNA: TGTGCCAGCTCACCTCAGCCAGGACAGGTCTCTGGAAACACCATATATTTT.

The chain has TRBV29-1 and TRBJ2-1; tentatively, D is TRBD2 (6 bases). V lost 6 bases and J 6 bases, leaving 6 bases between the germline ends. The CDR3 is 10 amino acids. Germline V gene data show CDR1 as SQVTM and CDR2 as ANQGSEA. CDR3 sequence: CSVGGNEQFF. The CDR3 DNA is TGCAGCGTGGGGGGCAATGAGCAGTTCTTC.

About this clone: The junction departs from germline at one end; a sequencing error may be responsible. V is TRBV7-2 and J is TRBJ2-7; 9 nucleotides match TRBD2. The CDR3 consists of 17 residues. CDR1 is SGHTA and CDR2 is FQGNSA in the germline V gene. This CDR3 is CASSRVGGAAGGWSAVF. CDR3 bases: TGTGCCAGCAGTCGAGTGGGGGGGGCAGCGGGAGGATGGTCGGCCGTATTC.

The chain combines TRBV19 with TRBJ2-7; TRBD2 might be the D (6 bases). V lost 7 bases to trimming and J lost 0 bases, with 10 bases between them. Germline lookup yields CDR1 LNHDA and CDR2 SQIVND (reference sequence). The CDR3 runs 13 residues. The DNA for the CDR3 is TGTGCCAGTAAAGGGACTCCCTCCTACGAGCAGTACTTC. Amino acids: CASKGTPSYEQYF. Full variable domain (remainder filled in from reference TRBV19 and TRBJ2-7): DGGITQSPKYLFRKEGQNVTLSCEQNLNHDAMYWYRQDPGQGLRLIYYSQIVNDFQKGDIAEGYSVSREKKESFPLTVTSAQKNPTAFYLCASKGTPSYEQYFGPGTRLTVT.

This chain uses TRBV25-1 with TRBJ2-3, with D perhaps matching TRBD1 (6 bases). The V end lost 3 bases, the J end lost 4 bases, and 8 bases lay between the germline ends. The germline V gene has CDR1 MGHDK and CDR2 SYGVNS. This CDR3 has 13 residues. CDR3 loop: CASSDRQADTQYF. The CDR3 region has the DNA TGTGCCAGCAGTGACCGACAGGCAGATACGCAGTATTTT.

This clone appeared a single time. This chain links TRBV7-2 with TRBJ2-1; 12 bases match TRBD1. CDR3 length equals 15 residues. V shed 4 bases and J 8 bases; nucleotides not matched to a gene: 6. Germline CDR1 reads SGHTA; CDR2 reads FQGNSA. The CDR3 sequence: CASSSGTGGVYEQFF. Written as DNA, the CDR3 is TGTGCCAGCAGCTCAGGGACAGGGGGCGTTTATGAGCAGTTCTTC.

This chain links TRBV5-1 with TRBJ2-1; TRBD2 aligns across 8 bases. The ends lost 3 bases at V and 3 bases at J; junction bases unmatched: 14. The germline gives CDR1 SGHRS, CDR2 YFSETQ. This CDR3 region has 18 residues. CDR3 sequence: CASSSLGESRGDYNEQFF. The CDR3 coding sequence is TGCGCCAGCAGCTCCCTCGGAGAGTCGCGGGGGGACTACAATGAGCAGTTCTTC.